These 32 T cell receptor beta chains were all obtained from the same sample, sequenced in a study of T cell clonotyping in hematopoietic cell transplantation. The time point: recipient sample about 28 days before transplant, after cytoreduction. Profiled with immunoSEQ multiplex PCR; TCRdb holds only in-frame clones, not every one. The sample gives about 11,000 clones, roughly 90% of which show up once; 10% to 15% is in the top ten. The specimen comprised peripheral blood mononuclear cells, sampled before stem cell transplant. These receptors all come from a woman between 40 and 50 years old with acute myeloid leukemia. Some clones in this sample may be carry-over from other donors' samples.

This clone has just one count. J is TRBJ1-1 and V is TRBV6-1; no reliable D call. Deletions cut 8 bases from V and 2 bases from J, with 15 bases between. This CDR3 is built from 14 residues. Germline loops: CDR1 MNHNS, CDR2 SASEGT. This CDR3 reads CASGSVLGNTEAFF. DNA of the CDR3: TGTGCCAGCGGATCGGTGTTGGGAAACACTGAAGCTTTCTTT.

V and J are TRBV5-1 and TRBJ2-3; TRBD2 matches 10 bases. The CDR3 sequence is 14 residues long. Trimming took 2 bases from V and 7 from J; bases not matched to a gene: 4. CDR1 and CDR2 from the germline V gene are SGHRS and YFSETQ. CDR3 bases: TGCGCCAGCAGCTTAGCGGGAGGGCAAAATACGCAGTATTTT. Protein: CASSLAGGQNTQYF.

CDR3 region: CAWELTGTGANVLTF. The CDR3 region has the DNA TGTGCCTGGGAACTGACAGGGACTGGGGCCAACGTCCTGACTTTC. The gene calls are TRBV30 and TRBJ2-6, with 7 positions matching TRBD1. Germline V CDR1 and CDR2: GTSNPN, SVGIG (reference sequence). This CDR3 contains 15 residues. Trimming cost V 5 bases and J 2 bases; bases outside gene matches: 6.

The CDR3 bases are TGTGCCAGCAGCTTTGATCCGAACTATGGCTACACCTTC. It yields the protein CASSFDPNYGYTF. This chain uses TRBV7-8 with TRBJ1-2; D not resolved. Between the trimmed V and J ends, which lost 3 bases and 2 bases, there was a span of 7 bases. The CDR3 is 13 amino acids. Germline V lookup: CDR1 SGHVS, CDR2 FQNEAQ. The full variable domain, rest sourced from reference TRBV7-8 and TRBJ1-2, is GAGVSQSPRYKVAKRGQDVALRCDPISGHVSLFWYQQALGQGPEFLTYFQNEAQLDKSGLPSDRFFAERPEGSVSTLKIQRTQQEDSAVYLCASSFDPNYGYTFGSGTRLTVV.

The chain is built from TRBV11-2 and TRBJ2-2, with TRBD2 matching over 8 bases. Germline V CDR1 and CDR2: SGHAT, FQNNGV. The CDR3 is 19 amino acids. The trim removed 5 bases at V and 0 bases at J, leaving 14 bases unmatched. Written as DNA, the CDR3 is TGTGCCAGCAGCCTGAGGGGTTTAGCGGGATTTGCGAACACCGGGGAGCTGTTTTTT. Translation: CASSLRGLAGFANTGELFF.

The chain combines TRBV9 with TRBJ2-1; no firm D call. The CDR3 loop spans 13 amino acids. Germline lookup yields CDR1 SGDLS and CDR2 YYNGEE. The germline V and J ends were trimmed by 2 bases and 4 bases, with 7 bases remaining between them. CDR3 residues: CASSVWSYNEQFF. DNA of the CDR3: TGTGCCAGCAGCGTTTGGTCTTACAATGAGCAGTTCTTC.

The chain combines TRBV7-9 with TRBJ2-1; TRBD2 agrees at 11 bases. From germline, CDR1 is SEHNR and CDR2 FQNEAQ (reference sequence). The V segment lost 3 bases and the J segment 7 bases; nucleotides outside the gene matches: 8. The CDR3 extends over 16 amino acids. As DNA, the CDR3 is TGTGCCAGCAGCTTTAGCGGGAGGGCCCGTGGGAATGAGCAGTTCTTC. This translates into CASSFSGRARGNEQFF. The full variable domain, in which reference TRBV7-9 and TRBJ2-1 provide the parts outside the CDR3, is DTGVSQNPRHKITKRGQNVTFRCDPISEHNRLYWYRQTLGQGPEFLTYFQNEAQLEKSRLLSDRFSAERPKGSFSTLEIQRTEQGDSAMYLCASSFSGRARGNEQFFGPGTRLTVL.

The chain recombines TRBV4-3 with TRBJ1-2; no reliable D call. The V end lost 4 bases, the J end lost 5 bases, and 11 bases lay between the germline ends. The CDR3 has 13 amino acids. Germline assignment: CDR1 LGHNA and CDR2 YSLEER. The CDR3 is CASSPSREYGYTF. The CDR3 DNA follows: TGCGCCAGCAGCCCGAGTAGGGAGTATGGCTACACCTTC.

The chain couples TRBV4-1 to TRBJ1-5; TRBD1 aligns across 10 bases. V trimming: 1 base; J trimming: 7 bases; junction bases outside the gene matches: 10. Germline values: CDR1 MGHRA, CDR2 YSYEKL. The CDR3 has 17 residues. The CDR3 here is CASSQGTTGGARQPQHF. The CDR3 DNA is TGCGCCAGCAGCCAAGGAACGACAGGGGGCGCACGGCAGCCCCAGCATTTT.

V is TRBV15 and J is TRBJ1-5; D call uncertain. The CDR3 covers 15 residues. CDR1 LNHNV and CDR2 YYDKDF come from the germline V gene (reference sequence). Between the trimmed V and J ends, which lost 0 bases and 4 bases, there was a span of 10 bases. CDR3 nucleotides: TGTGCCACCAGCAGAGATAGTAATCCGAATCAGCCCCAGCATTTT. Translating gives CATSRDSNPNQPQHF. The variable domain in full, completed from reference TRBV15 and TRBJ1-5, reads DAMVIQNPRYQVTQFGKPVTLSCSQTLNHNVMYWYQQKSSQAPKLLFHYYDKDFNNEADTPDNFQSRRPNTSFCFLDIRSPGLGDTAMYLCATSRDSNPNQPQHFGDGTRLSIL.

The CDR3, as DNA: TGCGCCAGCAGCCCGGCAGGCTTGGGTGGCTACACCTTC. Translated: CASSPAGLGGYTF. V usage is TRBV4-1 and J usage is TRBJ1-2; the D is unclear. V was shortened by 4 bases and J by 7 bases, with 13 bases between the two germline ends. The V gene's germline CDR1 is MGHRA and CDR2 YSYEKL. The CDR3 consists of 13 residues.

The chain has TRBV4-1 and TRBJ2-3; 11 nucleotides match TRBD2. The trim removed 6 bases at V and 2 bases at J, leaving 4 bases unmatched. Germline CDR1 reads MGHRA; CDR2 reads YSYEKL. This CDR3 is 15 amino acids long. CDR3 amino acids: CASSSSGRATDTQYF. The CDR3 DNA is TGCGCCAGCAGTAGTAGCGGGAGGGCCACAGATACGCAGTATTTT.

As DNA, the CDR3 is TGTGCCATCAGTGTAGTCTCCACCACAGATACGCAGTATTTT. Its protein is CAISVVSTTDTQYF. The gene calls are TRBV10-3 and TRBJ2-3; D is undetermined. The V gene lost 4 bases and the J gene lost 2 bases, with 10 bases spanning the gap. This CDR3 contains 14 residues. The V gene's germline CDR1 is ENHRY and CDR2 SYGVKD.

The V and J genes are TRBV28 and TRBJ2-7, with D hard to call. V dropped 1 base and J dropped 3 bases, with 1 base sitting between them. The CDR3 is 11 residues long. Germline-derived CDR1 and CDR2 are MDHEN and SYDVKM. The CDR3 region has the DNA TGTGCCAGCAGTTTATACTACGAGCAGTACTTC. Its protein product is CASSLYYEQYF.

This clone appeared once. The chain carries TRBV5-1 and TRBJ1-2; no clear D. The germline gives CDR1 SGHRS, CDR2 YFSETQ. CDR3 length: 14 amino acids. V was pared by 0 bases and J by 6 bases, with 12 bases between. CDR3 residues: CASSLGGSADGYTF. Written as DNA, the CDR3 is TGCGCCAGCAGCTTGGGAGGGAGCGCGGATGGCTACACCTTC.

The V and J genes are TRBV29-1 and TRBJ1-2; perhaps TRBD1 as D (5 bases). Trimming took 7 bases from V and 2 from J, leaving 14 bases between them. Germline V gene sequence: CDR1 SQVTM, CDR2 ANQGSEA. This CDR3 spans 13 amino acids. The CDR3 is CSASRGANYGYTF. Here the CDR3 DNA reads TGCAGCGCTAGCCGAGGGGCGAACTATGGCTACACCTTC. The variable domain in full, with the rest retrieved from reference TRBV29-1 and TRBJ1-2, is SAVISQKPSRDICQRGTSLTIQCQVDSQVTMMFWYRQQPGQSLTLIATANQGSEATYESGFVIDKFPISRPNLTFSTLTVSNMSPEDSSIYLCSASRGANYGYTFGSGTRLTVV.

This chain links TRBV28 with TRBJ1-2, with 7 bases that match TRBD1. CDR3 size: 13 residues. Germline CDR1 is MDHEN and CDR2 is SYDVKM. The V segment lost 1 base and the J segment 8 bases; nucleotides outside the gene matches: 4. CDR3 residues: CASSLSTGEGYTF. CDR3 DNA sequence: TGTGCCAGCAGTTTATCAACAGGGGAGGGCTACACCTTC.

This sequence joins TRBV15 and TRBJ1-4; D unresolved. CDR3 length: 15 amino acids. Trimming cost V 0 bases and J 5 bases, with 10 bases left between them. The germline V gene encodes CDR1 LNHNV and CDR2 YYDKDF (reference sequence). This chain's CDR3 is CATSRDRGGNEKLFF. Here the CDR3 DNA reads TGTGCCACCAGCAGAGATCGAGGCGGGAATGAAAAACTGTTTTTT.

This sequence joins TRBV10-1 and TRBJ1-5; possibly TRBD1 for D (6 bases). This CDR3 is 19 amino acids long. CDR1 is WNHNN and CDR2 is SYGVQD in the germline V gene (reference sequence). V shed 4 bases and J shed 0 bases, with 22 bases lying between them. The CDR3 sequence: CASSGYRDTLSYSNQPQHF. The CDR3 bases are TGCGCCAGCAGTGGTTACCGGGACACTTTAAGCTATAGCAATCAGCCCCAGCATTTT.

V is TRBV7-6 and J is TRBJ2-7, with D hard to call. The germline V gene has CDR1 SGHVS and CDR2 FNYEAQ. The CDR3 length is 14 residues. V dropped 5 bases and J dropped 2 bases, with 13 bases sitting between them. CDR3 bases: TGTGCCAGCAGCGCCCCCGGTGACGCCTACGAGCAGTACTTC. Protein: CASSAPGDAYEQYF.

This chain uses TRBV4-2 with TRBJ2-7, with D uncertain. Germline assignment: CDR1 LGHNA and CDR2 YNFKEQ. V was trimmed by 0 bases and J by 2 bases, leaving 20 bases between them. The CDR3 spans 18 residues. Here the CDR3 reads CASSQDLPSIDLAYEQYF. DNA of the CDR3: TGTGCCAGCAGCCAAGATCTCCCATCGATTGACCTTGCCTACGAGCAGTACTTC.

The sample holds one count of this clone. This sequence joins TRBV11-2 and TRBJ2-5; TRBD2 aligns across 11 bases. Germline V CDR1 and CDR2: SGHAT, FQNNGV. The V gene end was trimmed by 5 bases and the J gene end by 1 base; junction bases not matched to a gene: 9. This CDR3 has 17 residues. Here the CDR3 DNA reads TGTGCCAGCAGCACATGGACTAGCGGGTTTCTCCAAGAGACCCAGTACTTC. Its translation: CASSTWTSGFLQETQYF.

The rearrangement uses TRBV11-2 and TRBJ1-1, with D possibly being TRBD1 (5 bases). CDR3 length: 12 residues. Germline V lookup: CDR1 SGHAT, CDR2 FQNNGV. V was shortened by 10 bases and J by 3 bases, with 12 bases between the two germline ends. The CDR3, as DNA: TGTGCCACCCTGGCCAGGGACACTGAAGCTTTCTTT. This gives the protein CATLARDTEAFF.

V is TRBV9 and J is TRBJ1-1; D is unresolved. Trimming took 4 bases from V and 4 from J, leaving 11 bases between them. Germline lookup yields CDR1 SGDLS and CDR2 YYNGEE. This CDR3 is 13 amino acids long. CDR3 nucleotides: TGTGCCAGCAGCCCCGCCTGGGGCACTGAAGCTTTCTTT. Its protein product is CASSPAWGTEAFF.

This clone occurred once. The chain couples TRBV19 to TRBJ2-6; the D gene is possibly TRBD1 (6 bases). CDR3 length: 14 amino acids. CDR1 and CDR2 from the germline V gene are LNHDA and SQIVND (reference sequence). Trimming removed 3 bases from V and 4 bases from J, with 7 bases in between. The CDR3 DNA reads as TGTGCCAGTAGTATCGGACAGGGGGCCAACGTCCTGACTTTC. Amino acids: CASSIGQGANVLTF.

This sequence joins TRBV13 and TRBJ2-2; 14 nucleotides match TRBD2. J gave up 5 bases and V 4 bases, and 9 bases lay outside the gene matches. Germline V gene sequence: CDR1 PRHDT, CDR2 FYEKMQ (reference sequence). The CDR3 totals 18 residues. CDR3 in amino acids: CASSSGLAGAYGTGELFF. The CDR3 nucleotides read TGTGCCAGCAGCTCGGGACTAGCGGGAGCCTATGGGACCGGGGAGCTGTTTTTT.

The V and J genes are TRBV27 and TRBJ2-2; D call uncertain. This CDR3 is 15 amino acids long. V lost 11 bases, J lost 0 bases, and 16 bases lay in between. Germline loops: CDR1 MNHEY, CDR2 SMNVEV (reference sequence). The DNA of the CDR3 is TGTGCCGCCCGATACAGCTACTCGAACACCGGGGAGCTGTTTTTT. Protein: CAARYSYSNTGELFF.

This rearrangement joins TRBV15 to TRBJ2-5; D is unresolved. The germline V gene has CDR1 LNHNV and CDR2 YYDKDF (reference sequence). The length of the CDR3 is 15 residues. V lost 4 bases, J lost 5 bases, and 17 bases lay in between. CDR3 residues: CATSTKGSSGETQYF. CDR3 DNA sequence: TGTGCCACCAGCACAAAAGGATCCAGTGGGGAGACCCAGTACTTC.

The CDR3 protein is CASSEWGVNTEAFF. Here the CDR3 DNA reads TGTGCCAGCAGTGAATGGGGGGTGAACACTGAAGCTTTCTTT. The chain links TRBV25-1 to TRBJ1-1, with D perhaps TRBD1 (5 bases). V dropped 1 base and J dropped 0 bases, with 6 bases sitting between them. From germline, CDR1 is MGHDK and CDR2 SYGVNS. The CDR3 runs to 14 residues.

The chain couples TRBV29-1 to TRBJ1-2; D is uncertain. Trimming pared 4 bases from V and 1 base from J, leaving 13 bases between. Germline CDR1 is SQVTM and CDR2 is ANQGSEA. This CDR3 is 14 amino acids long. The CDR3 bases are TGCAGCGTTGCCGGGCAGGCGATTAACTATGGCTACACCTTC. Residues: CSVAGQAINYGYTF. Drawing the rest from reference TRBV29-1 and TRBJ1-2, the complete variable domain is SAVISQKPSRDICQRGTSLTIQCQVDSQVTMMFWYRQQPGQSLTLIATANQGSEATYESGFVIDKFPISRPNLTFSTLTVSNMSPEDSSIYLCSVAGQAINYGYTFGSGTRLTVV.

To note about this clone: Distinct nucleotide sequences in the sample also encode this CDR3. The CDR3 loop is CASRKGDVLISGANVLTF. The CDR3 region has the DNA TGTGCCAGCAGAAAGGGAGATGTTTTGATCTCTGGGGCCAACGTCCTGACTTTC. This chain uses TRBV7-2 with TRBJ2-6, with a possible D match to TRBD2 (5 bases). The CDR3 contains 18 residues. Trimming left V 6 bases short and J 0 bases short, with 18 bases between. The V gene's germline CDR1 is SGHTA and CDR2 FQGNSA.

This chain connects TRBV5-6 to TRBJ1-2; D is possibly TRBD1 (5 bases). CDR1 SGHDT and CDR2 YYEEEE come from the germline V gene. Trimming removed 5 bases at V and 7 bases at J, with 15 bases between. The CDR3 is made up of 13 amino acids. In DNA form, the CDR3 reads TGTGCCAGCAGATCCGCGGGGGGAGGTGGCTACACCTTC. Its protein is CASRSAGGGGYTF.